This passage covers 24 T cell receptor beta chains from one sample sequenced in a study of cytomegalovirus exposure and HLA in healthy donors. PCR employed 60 Vbeta and 13 Jbeta primers. Using immunoSEQ multiplex PCR, the repertoire was profiled, and TCRdb retains in-frame clones only, with some absent. The data hold about 110,000 clones, with roughly 79% observed a single time. The specimen sequenced was PBMCs. The receptors come from a woman between 50 and 59 years old in good health and CMV-seropositive.

This chain uses TRBV7-2 with TRBJ2-1, with 7 bases identical to TRBD1. V shed 1 base, J shed 6 bases, and the junction held 12 bases outside the gene matches. This CDR3 contains 17 residues. Germline CDR1 is SGHTA and CDR2 is FQGNSA. The CDR3 DNA sequence: TGTGCCAGCAGCTTAGGGGTTTGGGACAGAGAGTTCAATGAGCAGTTCTTC. Its protein is CASSLGVWDREFNEQFF.

CDR3 loop: CASSLILEGMAFF. The DNA for the CDR3 is TGTGCCAGCAGCCTCATTCTCGAGGGTATGGCTTTCTTT. V gene TRBV7-2 combines with J gene TRBJ1-1, with D hard to call. The CDR3 runs 13 residues. Trimming stripped 5 bases from V and 11 bases from J, with 18 bases between. Germline V CDR1 and CDR2: SGHTA, FQGNSA.

The chain uses TRBV7-2 and TRBJ2-2; the match to TRBD2 covers 14 bases. The germline gives CDR1 SGHTA, CDR2 FQGNSA. J was trimmed by 7 bases and V by 3 bases; bases with no gene match: 7. This CDR3 comprises 17 residues. The DNA of the CDR3 is TGTGCCAGCAGCTTGGGACTAGCGGGAGTGTCAGGCGGGGAGCTGTTTTTT. This codes for CASSLGLAGVSGGELFF.

The J gene is TRBJ2-7, the V gene TRBV6-1; 9 bases are a match to TRBD1. The CDR3 spans 16 residues. Germline lookup yields CDR1 MNHNS and CDR2 SASEGT. J gave up 0 bases and V 0 bases, and 3 bases lay outside the gene matches. The DNA of the CDR3 is TGTGCCAGCAGTGAAGCGCCGGGACAGGGCTCCTACGAGCAGTACTTC. This sequence encodes CASSEAPGQGSYEQYF.

The CDR3 spells CASSPSAGTDTQYF. The CDR3 coding sequence is TGTGCCAGCAGTCCTAGCGCGGGCACAGATACGCAGTATTTT. The V gene is TRBV4-2, the J gene TRBJ2-3, with D tentatively TRBD2 (6 bases). The CDR3 sequence is 14 residues long. V was cut by 6 bases and J by 1 base, with 11 bases left in between. Germline V gene lookup returns CDR1 LGHNA and CDR2 YNFKEQ.

There are a few counts of this clone. The rearrangement links TRBV6-1 to TRBJ2-2; 7 bases are a match to TRBD1. V was pared by 0 bases and J by 6 bases, with 4 bases of the junction left unmatched. Germline CDR1 is MNHNS and CDR2 is SASEGT. The CDR3 covers 15 residues. The chain's CDR3 is CASSEARQGPGELFF. The CDR3 region has the DNA TGTGCCAGCAGTGAAGCCCGACAGGGCCCCGGGGAGCTGTTTTTT.

This clone was observed once. This chain joins TRBV15 and TRBJ1-1; D not certain. The V end was cut by 0 bases, the J end by 5 bases, with 7 bases between. Germline loops: CDR1 LNHNV, CDR2 YYDKDF (reference sequence). CDR3 length equals 13 residues. This chain's CDR3 is CATSRDTGTEAFF. CDR3 DNA: TGTGCCACCAGCAGAGATACCGGGACTGAAGCTTTCTTT. Full variable domain (outside the CDR3, taken from reference TRBV15 and TRBJ1-1): DAMVIQNPRYQVTQFGKPVTLSCSQTLNHNVMYWYQQKSSQAPKLLFHYYDKDFNNEADTPDNFQSRRPNTSFCFLDIRSPGLGDTAMYLCATSRDTGTEAFFGQGTRLTVV.

The J gene is TRBJ2-7, the V gene TRBV5-6, with 11 bases identical to TRBD2. Germline CDR1 and CDR2: SGHDT and YYEEEE. Trimming at V came to 4 bases and at J to 2 bases, leaving 8 bases not matched to a gene. The CDR3 contains 16 residues. The CDR3 reads CASSGIAGGHPYEQYF. In DNA, the CDR3 is TGTGCCAGCAGCGGAATAGCGGGAGGGCACCCCTACGAGCAGTACTTC.

In DNA form, the CDR3 reads TGTGCCAGCAGTTTGGGGGACCGGGGGGAGACCCAGTACTTC. Translation gives CASSLGDRGETQYF. V gene TRBV27 combines with J gene TRBJ2-5, with a tentative D call TRBD2 (6 bases). Germline CDR1 reads MNHEY; CDR2 reads SMNVEV (reference sequence). The CDR3 runs to 14 residues. Trimming left V 3 bases short and J 5 bases short, with 13 bases between.

For this clone: A junction end diverges from the germline sequence, so it may reflect a read error. This chain joins TRBV2 and TRBJ2-7; weak D call: TRBD2 (6 bases). Germline loops: CDR1 SNHLY, CDR2 FYNNEI. This CDR3 region has 14 residues. DNA of the CDR3: TGTGCCAGCAGCTTTAGGAGGGATTCCTACGGGCAGTACTTC. This translates into CASSFRRDSYGQYF.

V usage is TRBV19 and J usage is TRBJ2-1; 8 bases map to TRBD2. Germline CDR1 is LNHDA and CDR2 is SQIVND (reference sequence). The CDR3 sequence is 16 residues long. V gave up 2 bases and J gave up 0 bases; unmatched junction bases: 3. CDR3 region: CASSILAGNSYNEQFF. The CDR3 region has the DNA TGTGCCAGTAGTATACTAGCGGGCAACTCCTACAATGAGCAGTTCTTC. Supplemented by reference TRBV19 and TRBJ2-1, the full variable domain reads DGGITQSPKYLFRKEGQNVTLSCEQNLNHDAMYWYRQDPGQGLRLIYYSQIVNDFQKGDIAEGYSVSREKKESFPLTVTSAQKNPTAFYLCASSILAGNSYNEQFFGPGTRLTVL.

The chain uses TRBV7-9 and TRBJ2-5, with D possibly TRBD2 on 6 matching bases. Germline V lookup: CDR1 SEHNR, CDR2 FQNEAQ (reference sequence). V was cut by 6 bases and J by 5 bases, with 22 bases left in between. CDR3 length equals 16 residues. The chain's CDR3 is CASSFDRLVLGETQYF. In DNA, the CDR3 is TGTGCCAGCAGTTTCGACCGACTAGTGTTGGGGGAGACCCAGTACTTC. The whole variable domain, remainder taken from reference TRBV7-9 and TRBJ2-5, is DTGVSQNPRHKITKRGQNVTFRCDPISEHNRLYWYRQTLGQGPEFLTYFQNEAQLEKSRLLSDRFSAERPKGSFSTLEIQRTEQGDSAMYLCASSFDRLVLGETQYFGPGTRLLVL.

The chain recombines TRBV7-6 with TRBJ2-2, with TRBD1 matching over 8 bases. CDR1 is SGHVS and CDR2 is FNYEAQ in the germline V gene. The CDR3 is 15 residues long. With 3 bases clipped from V and 4 bases from J, the junction kept 4 bases outside the gene matches. The CDR3 loop reads CASSFGQGATGELFF. The DNA for the CDR3 is TGTGCCAGCAGCTTCGGACAGGGCGCCACCGGGGAGCTGTTTTTT.

The chain employs TRBV7-2 and TRBJ2-7; 9 nucleotides line up with TRBD1. CDR3 length: 16 amino acids. Germline trimming cut 0 bases from V and 6 bases from J; bases unmatched to any gene: 9. Germline CDR1 reads SGHTA; CDR2 reads FQGNSA. The CDR3 loop reads CASSLAPPGQGIEQYF. DNA for the CDR3: TGTGCCAGCAGCTTAGCGCCCCCGGGACAGGGTATCGAGCAGTACTTC.

For this clone: A junction boundary mismatches the germline segment, possibly from a read error. In nucleotides, the CDR3 is TGTGCCAGCACCCGGACTAGCGGGAGGGCGGAAAACAGTCAGTACTTC. It encodes CASTRTSGRAENSQYF. This sequence joins TRBV5-4 and TRBJ2-4, with 15 bases aligning to TRBD2. The CDR3 is 16 residues long. The germline V gene has CDR1 SGHNT and CDR2 YYREEE (reference sequence).

In regard to this clone: The sample carries other DNA sequences with the same CDR3. The rearrangement joins TRBV7-9 to TRBJ2-7, with a possible D match to TRBD1 (5 bases). The CDR3 extends over 13 amino acids. V was clipped by 4 bases and J by 3 bases, with 10 bases between them. Per the germline V gene, CDR1 is SEHNR and CDR2 is FQNEAQ (reference sequence). CDR3 protein: CASSSTGFYEQYF. CDR3 in DNA: TGTGCCAGCAGCTCTACAGGTTTCTACGAGCAGTACTTC.

The CDR3 protein is CASRDKSNQPQHF. CDR3 in DNA: TGTGCCAGCAGGGACAAGAGCAATCAGCCCCAGCATTTT. This chain uses TRBV6-6 with TRBJ1-5, with a possible D match to TRBD1 (5 bases). Germline V gives CDR1 MNHNY, CDR2 SVGAGI (reference sequence). This CDR3 comprises 13 residues. Trimming shortened V by 6 bases and J by 1 base, and 7 bases separated the two germline ends.

This chain connects TRBV27 to TRBJ2-7, with D possibly matching TRBD1 (6 bases). The V gene's germline CDR1 is MNHEY and CDR2 SMNVEV (reference sequence). The CDR3 extends over 13 amino acids. V lost 5 bases to trimming and J lost 9 bases, with 17 bases between them. CDR3: CASSPRWGPGQYF. The DNA for the CDR3 is TGTGCCAGCAGTCCCAGATGGGGGCCGGGGCAGTACTTC.

The rearrangement uses TRBV4-3 and TRBJ1-1; D call uncertain. The CDR3 contains 14 residues. CDR1 LGHNA and CDR2 YSLEER come from the germline V gene. V lost 0 bases, J lost 1 base, and 6 bases lay in between. This chain's CDR3 is CASSQDSWNTEAFF. The CDR3 nucleotides are TGCGCCAGCAGCCAAGATTCCTGGAACACTGAAGCTTTCTTT.

The chain uses TRBV2 and TRBJ1-2; D might be TRBD1 (5 bases). Germline V gene lookup returns CDR1 SNHLY and CDR2 FYNNEI. V lost 8 bases and J lost 0, with 13 bases in between. The CDR3 consists of 14 residues. CDR3 sequence reads: CASLRGVANYGYTF. The CDR3 bases are TGTGCCAGCCTTCGGGGGGTAGCTAACTATGGCTACACCTTC.

This clone was counted between two and nine times. V usage is TRBV20-1 and J usage is TRBJ1-1; no clear D. V was trimmed by 5 bases and J by 7 bases, leaving 11 bases between them. Germline values: CDR1 DFQATT, CDR2 SNEGSKA (reference sequence). The CDR3 length is 11 residues. CDR3 protein: CSAPRRGEAFF. CDR3 coding DNA: TGCAGTGCTCCTAGGCGAGGTGAAGCTTTCTTT.

The V call is TRBV5-1, the J call TRBJ2-7, with 7 nucleotides matching TRBD1. V lost 3 bases to trimming and J lost 5 bases; unmatched junction nucleotides: 2. The V gene's germline CDR1 is SGHRS and CDR2 YFSETQ. The CDR3 contains 12 residues. In DNA, the CDR3 is TGCGCCAGCAGCTCAGGACAGGACGAGCAGTACTTC. Translated: CASSSGQDEQYF. Together with reference TRBV5-1 and TRBJ2-7, the CDR3 gives the full variable domain: KAGVTQTPRYLIKTRGQQVTLSCSPISGHRSVSWYQQTPGQGLQFLFEYFSETQRNKGNFPGRFSGRQFSNSRSEMNVSTLELGDSALYLCASSSGQDEQYFGPGTRLTVT.

The sample holds one count of this clone. The chain couples TRBV4-3 to TRBJ2-1; maybe TRBD2 (5 bases). The CDR3 sequence is 16 residues long. Trimming took 0 bases from V and 8 from J, leaving 17 bases between them. The germline V gene encodes CDR1 LGHNA and CDR2 YSLEER. The CDR3 region is CASSQDPLEKSDEQFF. In DNA, the CDR3 is TGCGCCAGCAGCCAAGACCCACTAGAAAAATCTGATGAGCAGTTCTTC.

V is TRBV19 and J is TRBJ2-5, with 9 bases aligning to TRBD1. Germline V gene sequence: CDR1 LNHDA, CDR2 SQIVND (reference sequence). This CDR3 spans 13 amino acids. Trimming cost V 5 bases and J 5 bases; bases outside gene matches: 3. CDR3 region: CASSQDRGETQYF. The CDR3 DNA reads as TGTGCCAGTAGTCAGGACAGGGGTGAGACCCAGTACTTC.